The present T cell receptor beta chain was sequenced within a study of Graves' ophthalmopathy and Graves' hyperthyroidism. Overall study results and limits: Most clonotypes expanded in thyroid above 0.001 frequency were present in blood too.

Beta-chain TCR CDR3 regions were amplified from RNA transcripts. The first-round RT-PCR employed HTBI primers together with the Qiagen OneStep RT-PCR kit. A multiplex PCR was then performed as the second round. TCRdb independently ran MiXCR on the multiplex PCR reads; one entry per CDR3 protein. The table shows around 590,000 distinct CDR3 sequences, with roughly 40% occurring only once. This clonotype was found many times. The antigen remains undetermined. CDR3 length: 16 amino acids. Germline loops: CDR1 SGHNT, CDR2 YYREEE (reference sequence). The V and J ends lost 0 bases and 3 bases respectively, with 15 bases between them.

Sequenced input: peripheral blood or thyroid tissue (not recorded which). The sequence was collected from an adult man with Graves' hyperthyroidism. The rearrangement joins TRBV5-4 to TRBJ1-2, with a tentative D call TRBD1 (6 bases). CDR3 loop: CASSLAGQGKDYGYTF. CDR3 DNA: TGTGCCAGCAGCTTGGCGGGGCAGGGGAAGGACTATGGCTACACCTTC.